This TCR beta chain was sequenced in a study of T cell responses to AZD1222 COVID-19 vaccine. The CDR3 totals 13 residues. V dropped 4 bases and J dropped 4 bases, with 10 bases sitting between them. Germline V gene sequence: CDR1 SGHVS, CDR2 FQNEAQ. Assay used: immunoSEQ multiplex PCR; TCRdb lists only in-frame clones, some missing. The repertoire holds around 89,000 clones, with roughly 91% as singletons. This sequence was found in an adult in good health. Sequences were derived from peripheral blood, sampled on day 0 of AZD1222 vaccination. The chain uses TRBV7-8 and TRBJ1-2; the D is unclear. As DNA, the CDR3 is TGTGCCAGCAGCTCCGTCCCCGTCTATGGCTACACCTTC. This encodes CASSSVPVYGYTF.